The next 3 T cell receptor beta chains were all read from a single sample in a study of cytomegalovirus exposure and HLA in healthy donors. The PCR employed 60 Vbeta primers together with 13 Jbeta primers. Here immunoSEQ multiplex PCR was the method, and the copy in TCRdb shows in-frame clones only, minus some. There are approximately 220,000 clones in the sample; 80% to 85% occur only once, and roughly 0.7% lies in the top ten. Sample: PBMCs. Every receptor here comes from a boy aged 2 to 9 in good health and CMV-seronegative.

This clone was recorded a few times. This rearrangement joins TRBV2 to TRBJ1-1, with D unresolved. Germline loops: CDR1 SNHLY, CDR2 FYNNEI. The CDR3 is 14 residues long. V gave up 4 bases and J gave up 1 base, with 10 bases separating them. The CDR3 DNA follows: TGTGCCAGCAGTGTTAGAGAGGAGAACACTGAAGCTTTCTTT. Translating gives CASSVREENTEAFF.

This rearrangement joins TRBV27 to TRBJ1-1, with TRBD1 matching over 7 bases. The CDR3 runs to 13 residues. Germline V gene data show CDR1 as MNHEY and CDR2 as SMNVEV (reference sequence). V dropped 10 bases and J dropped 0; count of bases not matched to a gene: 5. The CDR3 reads CAIGGQLNTEAFF. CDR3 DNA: TGTGCCATCGGGGGACAGTTGAACACTGAAGCTTTCTTT.

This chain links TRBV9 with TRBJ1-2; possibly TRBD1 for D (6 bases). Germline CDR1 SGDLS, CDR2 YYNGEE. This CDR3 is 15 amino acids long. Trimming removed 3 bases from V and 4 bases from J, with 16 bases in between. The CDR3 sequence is CASSADPGQAYGYTF. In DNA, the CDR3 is TGTGCCAGCAGCGCAGATCCGGGACAAGCCTATGGCTACACCTTC.